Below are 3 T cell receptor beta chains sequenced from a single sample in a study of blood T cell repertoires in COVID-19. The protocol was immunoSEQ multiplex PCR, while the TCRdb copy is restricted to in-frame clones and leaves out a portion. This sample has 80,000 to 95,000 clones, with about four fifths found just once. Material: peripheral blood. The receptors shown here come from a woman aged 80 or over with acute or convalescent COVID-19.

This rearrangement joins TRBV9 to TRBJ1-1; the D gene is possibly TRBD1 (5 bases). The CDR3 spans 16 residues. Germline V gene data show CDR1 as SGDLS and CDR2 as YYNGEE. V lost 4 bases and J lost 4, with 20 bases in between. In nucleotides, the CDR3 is TGTGCCAGCAGCCCCTTGTCGGGGCGGGGAGTCACTGAAGCTTTCTTT. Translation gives CASSPLSGRGVTEAFF. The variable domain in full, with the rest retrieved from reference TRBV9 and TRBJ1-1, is DSGVTQTPKHLITATGQRVTLRCSPRSGDLSVYWYQQSLDQGLQFLIQYYNGEERAKGNILERFSAQQFPDLHSELNLSSLELGDSALYFCASSPLSGRGVTEAFFGQGTRLTVV.

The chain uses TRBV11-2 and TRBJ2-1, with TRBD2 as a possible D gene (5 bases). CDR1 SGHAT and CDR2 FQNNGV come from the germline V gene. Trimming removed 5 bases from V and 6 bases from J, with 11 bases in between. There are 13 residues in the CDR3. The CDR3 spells CASSPERGNEQFF. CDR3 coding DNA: TGTGCCAGCAGCCCAGAACGGGGCAATGAGCAGTTCTTC.

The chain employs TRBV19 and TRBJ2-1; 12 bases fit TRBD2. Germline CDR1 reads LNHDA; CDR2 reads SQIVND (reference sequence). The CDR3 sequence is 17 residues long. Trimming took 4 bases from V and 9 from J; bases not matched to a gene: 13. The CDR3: CASSTTITSGRRGEQFF. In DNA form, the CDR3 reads TGTGCCAGTAGTACGACCATCACTAGCGGGAGGCGCGGTGAGCAGTTCTTC.